The 5 T cell receptor beta chains reported below all come from one sample, sequenced in a study of blood T cells in healthy people across ages (dated by TCRdb to 2014 to 2015). Libraries were prepared through 5' RACE. Sequencing used an Illumina HiSeq 2500. A second about 6 to 11 cycle PCR used a sample-barcoded 5' primer and a J-beta primer mix. TCRdb trimmed the raw reads at Q25, called clones with MiXCR and kept productive beta chains. Every distinct CDR3 protein forms one entry, paired with its most common genes and DNA. The sample table shows about 1.7 million distinct CDR3 sequences, and roughly 30% are seen once. 7.7% of the sample goes to the ten largest clones. Sequencing input: blood. The receptors derive from a woman aged 25 to 39 in good health.

The genes are TRBV2 and TRBJ2-2; 14 positions match TRBD2. The germline V gene has CDR1 SNHLY and CDR2 FYNNEI. V was pared by 6 bases and J by 5 bases, with 2 bases of the junction left unmatched. This CDR3 has 15 residues. The CDR3 region has the DNA TGTGCCAGCAGGGGACTAGCGGGGGAAACCGGGGAGCTGTTTTTT. Translated: CASRGLAGETGELFF.

In this sample, this clonotype turned up a few times. The chain joins TRBV7-3 to TRBJ1-1, with a possible D match to TRBD1 (6 bases). This CDR3 has 13 amino acids. CDR1 is SGHTA, CDR2 FQGTGA, per germline. V shed 6 bases and J shed 3 bases, with 11 bases lying between them. The CDR3 is CASSSGQYTEAFF. The DNA of the CDR3 is TGTGCCAGCAGTTCCGGACAGTACACTGAAGCTTTCTTT.

This clonotype has a single count. The rearrangement joins TRBV6-5 to TRBJ2-4, with D unclear. The length of the CDR3 is 12 residues. Trimming shortened V by 6 bases and J by 13 bases, and 16 bases separated the two germline ends. Germline assignment: CDR1 MNHEY and CDR2 SVGAGI. The CDR3: CASSRKNNEQYF. CDR3 nucleotide sequence: TGTGCCAGCAGCCGAAAAAACAATGAGCAGTACTTC.

This clonotype turned up a few times. This chain joins TRBV10-3 and TRBJ2-1, with D tentatively TRBD2 (5 bases). V was trimmed by 4 bases and J by 7 bases, leaving 14 bases between them. Germline V gene data show CDR1 as ENHRY and CDR2 as SYGVKD. CDR3 length equals 14 residues. CDR3 nucleotide sequence: TGTGCCATCAGTGCGCGGAGCGGAAAAAATGAGCAGTTCTTC. It is translated as CAISARSGKNEQFF.

In its sample, this clonotype was seen a few times. This chain uses TRBV7-9 with TRBJ1-5; a possible D gene is TRBD1 (5 bases). The germline V gene encodes CDR1 SEHNR and CDR2 FQNEAQ (reference sequence). This CDR3 is built from 12 residues. Between the trimmed V and J ends, which lost 11 bases and 9 bases, there was a span of 17 bases. This CDR3 is CASGQGEWPQHF. The CDR3 bases are TGTGCCTCTGGGCAGGGAGAATGGCCCCAGCATTTT.